These 13 T cell receptor beta chains originate from one sample sequenced in a study of blood T cell repertoires in COVID-19 (dated by TCRdb to the early 2020s). The method behind the library was the immunoSEQ multiplex PCR assay. TCRdb retrieved this table from immuneACCESS and kept in-frame rearrangements only. Not all clones are present; in checked studies, unresolved V genes account for under half, and no reason is known for the remainder. The table for this sample lists some 320,000 clones; roughly 90% of them were counted only once. The ten biggest clones cover 2% to 3% of the sample. The material sequenced was PBMCs or T cells enriched from blood (not recorded which). The receptors come from a man in his 60s who had recovered from COVID-19.

The chain joins TRBV19 to TRBJ1-5; D is ambiguous. In germline, CDR1 is LNHDA, CDR2 SQIVND (reference sequence). The CDR3 is made up of 13 amino acids. Trimming stripped 1 base from V and 4 bases from J, with 5 bases between. CDR3: CASSIARNQPQHF. DNA for the CDR3: TGTGCCAGTAGTATAGCTAGGAATCAGCCCCAGCATTTT.

The V call is TRBV19, the J call TRBJ1-2; no clear D gene. There are 15 residues in the CDR3. V lost 5 bases to trimming and J lost 2 bases, with 15 bases between them. CDR1 and CDR2 (germline): LNHDA, SQIVND (reference sequence). CDR3 loop: CASSPNNPKNYGYTF. The CDR3 DNA sequence: TGTGCCAGTAGTCCAAACAATCCAAAAAACTATGGCTACACCTTC. Supplemented by reference TRBV19 and TRBJ1-2, the full variable domain reads DGGITQSPKYLFRKEGQNVTLSCEQNLNHDAMYWYRQDPGQGLRLIYYSQIVNDFQKGDIAEGYSVSREKKESFPLTVTSAQKNPTAFYLCASSPNNPKNYGYTFGSGTRLTVV.

The chain employs TRBV6-1 and TRBJ1-5; D remains unclear. This CDR3 region has 13 residues. V lost 1 base and J 5 bases, leaving 6 bases between the germline ends. Per the germline V gene, CDR1 is MNHNS and CDR2 is SASEGT. CDR3 nucleotides: TGTGCCAGCAGTGAAGGTCGGGATCAGCCCCAGCATTTT. Encoded protein: CASSEGRDQPQHF.

The chain uses TRBV7-8 and TRBJ2-7; D uncertain. The CDR3 length is 15 residues. V gave up 6 bases and J gave up 0 bases, with 15 bases separating them. Per the germline V gene, CDR1 is SGHVS and CDR2 is FQNEAQ. The CDR3 sequence: CASSHLGATSYEQYF. As DNA, the CDR3 is TGTGCCAGCAGTCATCTCGGAGCAACCTCCTACGAGCAGTACTTC.

This chain joins TRBV7-9 and TRBJ1-2, with 12 bases lining up with TRBD1. The germline V gene encodes CDR1 SEHNR and CDR2 FQNEAQ (reference sequence). The CDR3 has 15 amino acids. The V and J ends lost 6 bases and 8 bases, in that order; junction bases with no gene match: 10. The chain's CDR3 is CASRLPGQGAQGYTF. The CDR3 coding sequence is TGTGCCAGCAGGCTCCCGGGACAGGGGGCGCAAGGCTACACCTTC.

The V gene is TRBV5-1, the J gene TRBJ2-1; TRBD1 aligns across 10 bases. This CDR3 contains 13 residues. The V gene end was trimmed by 3 bases and the J gene end by 7 bases; junction bases not matched to a gene: 1. In germline, CDR1 is SGHRS, CDR2 YFSETQ. CDR3 protein: CASSSGQGNEQFF. CDR3 bases: TGCGCCAGCAGCTCGGGACAGGGGAATGAGCAGTTCTTC.

The chain employs TRBV7-9 and TRBJ2-2, with 7 bases matching TRBD1. Germline CDR1 reads SEHNR; CDR2 reads FQNEAQ (reference sequence). This CDR3 is built from 17 residues. The trim removed 3 bases at V and 2 bases at J, leaving 9 bases unmatched. The CDR3 DNA reads as TGTGCCAGCAGCTTGGCTACCGGGACAGTCAACACCGGGGAGCTGTTTTTT. Protein product: CASSLATGTVNTGELFF.

The chain carries TRBV11-3 and TRBJ1-1; no clear D. Germline-derived CDR1 and CDR2 are SGHNT and YENEEA. Trimming took off 7 bases at V and 4 bases at J, with 13 bases between the two ends. This CDR3 has 13 residues. CDR3 amino acids: CASTLSGGTEAFF. In DNA, the CDR3 is TGTGCCAGCACTCTTAGTGGTGGCACTGAAGCTTTCTTT. The full variable domain, its missing parts supplied by reference TRBV11-3 and TRBJ1-1, is EAGVVQSPRYKIIEKKQPVAFWCNPISGHNTLYWYLQNLGQGPELLIRYENEEAVDDSQLPKDRFSAERLKGVDSTLKIQPAELGDSAVYLCASTLSGGTEAFFGQGTRLTVV.

The chain carries TRBV7-3 and TRBJ1-1, with D hard to call. This CDR3 is 13 amino acids long. Germline loops: CDR1 SGHTA, CDR2 FQGTGA. The V and J ends lost 4 bases and 0 bases respectively, with 6 bases between them. The chain's CDR3 is CASSSQVNTEAFF. The CDR3 nucleotides read TGTGCCAGCAGCTCACAAGTGAACACTGAAGCTTTCTTT.

The chain carries TRBV5-6 and TRBJ2-4; TRBD1 aligns across 8 bases. V lost 0 bases and J lost 0; bases outside the gene matches: 5. The CDR3 runs to 17 residues. Germline V gene data show CDR1 as SGHDT and CDR2 as YYEEEE. The DNA for the CDR3 is TGTGCCAGCAGCTTGGCCACAGGGGGGATAGCCAAAAACATTCAGTACTTC. Amino acids: CASSLATGGIAKNIQYF.

V and J are TRBV5-4 and TRBJ2-3; TRBD2 matches 12 bases. This CDR3 spans 17 amino acids. Germline V gives CDR1 SGHNT, CDR2 YYREEE (reference sequence). Losses at the gene ends were 1 base for V and 0 bases for J; bases not matched to a gene: 3. The DNA for the CDR3 is TGTGCCAGCAGCTTGAAGACTAGCGGGGGAAGCACAGATACGCAGTATTTT. It translates to CASSLKTSGGSTDTQYF.

The rearrangement links TRBV9 to TRBJ2-6; 10 bases are shared with TRBD1. This CDR3 region has 18 residues. Germline V lookup: CDR1 SGDLS, CDR2 YYNGEE. Unmatched junction bases numbered 6, after V lost 3 bases and J lost 0 bases. The CDR3 DNA follows: TGTGCCAGCAGCGCTCGGGACAGGGGATTCTCTGGGGCCAACGTCCTGACTTTC. Protein: CASSARDRGFSGANVLTF.

This sequence joins TRBV9 and TRBJ2-3; 9 nucleotides align to TRBD2. The CDR3 is made up of 16 amino acids. Germline V gives CDR1 SGDLS, CDR2 YYNGEE. The V and J ends lost 0 bases and 6 bases, in that order; junction bases with no gene match: 8. CDR3 in amino acids: CASSVARLAGTDTQYF. The CDR3 nucleotides read TGTGCCAGCAGCGTAGCTCGGCTAGCGGGAACTGATACGCAGTATTTT.